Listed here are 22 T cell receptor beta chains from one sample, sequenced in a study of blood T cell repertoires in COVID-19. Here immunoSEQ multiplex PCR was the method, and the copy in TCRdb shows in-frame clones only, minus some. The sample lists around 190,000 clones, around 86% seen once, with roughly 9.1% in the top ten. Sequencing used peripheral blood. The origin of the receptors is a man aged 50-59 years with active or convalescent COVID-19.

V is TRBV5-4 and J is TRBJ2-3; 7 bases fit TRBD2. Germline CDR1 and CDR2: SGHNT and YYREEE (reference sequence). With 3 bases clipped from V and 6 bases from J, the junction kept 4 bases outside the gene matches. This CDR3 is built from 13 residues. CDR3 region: CASSSAGADTQYF. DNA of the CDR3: TGTGCCAGCAGCTCCGCGGGAGCCGATACGCAGTATTTT.

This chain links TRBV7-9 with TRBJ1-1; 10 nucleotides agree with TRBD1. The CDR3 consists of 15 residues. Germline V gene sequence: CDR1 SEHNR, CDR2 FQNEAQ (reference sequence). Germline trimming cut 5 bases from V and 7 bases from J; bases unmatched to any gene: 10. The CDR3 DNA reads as TGTGCCAGCAGCCCCCCGGGACAGGGGAAAGTTGAAGCTTTCTTT. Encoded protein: CASSPPGQGKVEAFF.

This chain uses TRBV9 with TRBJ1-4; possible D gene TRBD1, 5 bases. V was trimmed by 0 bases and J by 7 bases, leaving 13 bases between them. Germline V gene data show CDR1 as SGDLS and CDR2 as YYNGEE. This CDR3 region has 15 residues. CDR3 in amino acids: CASSVGWQGGEKLFF. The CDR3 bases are TGTGCCAGCAGCGTAGGATGGCAGGGCGGTGAAAAACTGTTTTTT.

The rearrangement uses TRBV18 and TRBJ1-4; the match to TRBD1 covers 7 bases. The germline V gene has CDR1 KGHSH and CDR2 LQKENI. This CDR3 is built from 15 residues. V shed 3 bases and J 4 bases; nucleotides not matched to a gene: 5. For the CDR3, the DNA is TGTGCCAGCTCACCTCCGGGGGACAGTAATGAAAAACTGTTTTTT. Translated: CASSPPGDSNEKLFF. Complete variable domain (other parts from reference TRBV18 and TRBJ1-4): NAGVMQNPRHLVRRRGQEARLRCSPMKGHSHVYWYRQLPEEGLKFMVYLQKENIIDESGMPKERFSAEFPKEGPSILRIQQVVRGDSAAYFCASSPPGDSNEKLFFGSGTQLSVL.

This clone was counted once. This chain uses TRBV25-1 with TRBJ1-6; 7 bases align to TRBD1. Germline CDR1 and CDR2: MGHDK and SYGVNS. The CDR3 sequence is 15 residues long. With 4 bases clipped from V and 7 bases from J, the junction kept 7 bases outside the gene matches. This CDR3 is CASSASGTANSPLHF. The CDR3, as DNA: TGTGCCAGCAGTGCCTCCGGGACAGCCAATTCACCCCTCCACTTT. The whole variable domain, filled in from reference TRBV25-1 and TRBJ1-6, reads EADIYQTPRYLVIGTGKKITLECSQTMGHDKMYWYQQDPGMELHLIHYSYGVNSTEKGDLSSESTVSRIRTEHFPLTLESARPSHTSQYLCASSASGTANSPLHFGNGTRLTVT.

As DNA, the CDR3 is TGTGCCAGTAGTAAACAGGGTTATTCACGAACCGGGGAGCTGTTTTTT. This translates into CASSKQGYSRTGELFF. The chain links TRBV19 to TRBJ2-2; TRBD1 might be the D (6 bases). This CDR3 spans 16 amino acids. Germline V lookup: CDR1 LNHDA, CDR2 SQIVND (reference sequence). Trimming stripped 4 bases from V and 5 bases from J, with 17 bases between.

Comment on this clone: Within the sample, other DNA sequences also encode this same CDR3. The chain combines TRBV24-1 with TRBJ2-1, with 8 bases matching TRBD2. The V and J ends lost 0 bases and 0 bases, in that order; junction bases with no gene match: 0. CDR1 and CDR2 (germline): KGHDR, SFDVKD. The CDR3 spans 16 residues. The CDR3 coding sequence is TGTGCCACCAGTGATTTGAGCGGGAGCTCCTACAATGAGCAGTTCTTC. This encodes CATSDLSGSSYNEQFF.

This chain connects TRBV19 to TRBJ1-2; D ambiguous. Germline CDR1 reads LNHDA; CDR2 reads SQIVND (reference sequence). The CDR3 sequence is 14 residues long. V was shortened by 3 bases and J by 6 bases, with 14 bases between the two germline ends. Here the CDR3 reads CASSISGARNGYTF. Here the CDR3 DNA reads TGTGCCAGTAGTATCTCAGGCGCGAGAAATGGCTACACCTTC.

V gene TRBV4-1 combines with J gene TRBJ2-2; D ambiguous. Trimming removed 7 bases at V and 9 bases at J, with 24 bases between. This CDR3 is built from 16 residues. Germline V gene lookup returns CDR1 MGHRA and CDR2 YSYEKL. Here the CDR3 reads CASTKDPGQVRRELFF. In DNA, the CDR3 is TGCGCCAGCACCAAAGACCCTGGGCAGGTTCGGAGGGAGCTGTTTTTT.

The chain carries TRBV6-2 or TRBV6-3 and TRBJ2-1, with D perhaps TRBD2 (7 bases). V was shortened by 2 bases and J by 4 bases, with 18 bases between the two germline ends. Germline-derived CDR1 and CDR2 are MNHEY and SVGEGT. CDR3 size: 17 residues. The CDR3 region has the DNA TGTGCCAGCAGTTACCCCTTAGGGGGGGGGACGTACAATGAGCAGTTCTTC. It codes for CASSYPLGGGTYNEQFF.

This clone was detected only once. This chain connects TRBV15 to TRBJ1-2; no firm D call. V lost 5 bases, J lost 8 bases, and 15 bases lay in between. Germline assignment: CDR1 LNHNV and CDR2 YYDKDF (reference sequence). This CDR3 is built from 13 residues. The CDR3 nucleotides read TGTGCCACCAGCCTTGACCGATCCGGGGGCTACACCTTC. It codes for CATSLDRSGGYTF.

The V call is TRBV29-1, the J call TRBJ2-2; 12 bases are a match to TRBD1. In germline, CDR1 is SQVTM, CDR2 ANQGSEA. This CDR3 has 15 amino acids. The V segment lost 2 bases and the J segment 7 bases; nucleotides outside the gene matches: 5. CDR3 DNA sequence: TGCAGCGTTGAACCAAGGGACAGGGGGCGCGGGGAGCTGTTTTTT. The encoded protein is CSVEPRDRGRGELFF.

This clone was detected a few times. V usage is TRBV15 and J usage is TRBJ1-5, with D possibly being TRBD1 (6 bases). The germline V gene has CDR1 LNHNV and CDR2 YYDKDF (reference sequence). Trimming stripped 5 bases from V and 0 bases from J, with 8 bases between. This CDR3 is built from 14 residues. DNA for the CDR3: TGTGCCACCAGCGAGGGGGTTAGCAATCAGCCCCAGCATTTT. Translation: CATSEGVSNQPQHF.

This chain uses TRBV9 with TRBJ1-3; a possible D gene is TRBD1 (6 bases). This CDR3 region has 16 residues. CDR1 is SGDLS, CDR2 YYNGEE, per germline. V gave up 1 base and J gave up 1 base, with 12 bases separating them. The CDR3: CASSVTPTGSGNTIYF. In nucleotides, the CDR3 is TGTGCCAGCAGCGTAACGCCGACAGGTTCTGGAAACACCATATATTTT. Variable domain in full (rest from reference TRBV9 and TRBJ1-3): DSGVTQTPKHLITATGQRVTLRCSPRSGDLSVYWYQQSLDQGLQFLIQYYNGEERAKGNILERFSAQQFPDLHSELNLSSLELGDSALYFCASSVTPTGSGNTIYFGEGSWLTVV.

The CDR3 DNA is TGTGCCAGCAGCGGAATTTTGTTACAGGGTTTTGGCTACACCTTC. Its translation: CASSGILLQGFGYTF. This chain links TRBV7-9 with TRBJ1-2; tentatively, D is TRBD1 (6 bases). This CDR3 comprises 15 residues. Trimming cost V 5 bases and J 7 bases, with 20 bases left between them. CDR1 SEHNR and CDR2 FQNEAQ come from the germline V gene (reference sequence).

The CDR3 DNA sequence: TGTGCCAGCAGCTTAGCAGGGGATGGTTACGAGCAGTACTTC. This sequence encodes CASSLAGDGYEQYF. The J gene is TRBJ2-7, the V gene TRBV11-3; the D gene is possibly TRBD1 (6 bases). This CDR3 has 14 residues. Trimming took off 1 base at V and 4 bases at J, with 11 bases between the two ends. CDR1 and CDR2 (germline): SGHNT, YENEEA.

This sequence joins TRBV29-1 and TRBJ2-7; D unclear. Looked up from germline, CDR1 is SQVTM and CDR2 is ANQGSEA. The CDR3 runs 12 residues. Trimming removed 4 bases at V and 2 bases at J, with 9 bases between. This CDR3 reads CSVGPETYEQYF. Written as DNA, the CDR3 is TGCAGCGTTGGTCCAGAAACCTACGAGCAGTACTTC.

The DNA of the CDR3 is TGTGCCAGCAGCTCGGGACAGGGGGACAATCAGCCCCAGCATTTT. Its translation: CASSSGQGDNQPQHF. J is TRBJ1-5 and V is TRBV7-2, with 11 bases that match TRBD1. CDR1 and CDR2 (germline): SGHTA, FQGNSA. The CDR3 sequence is 15 residues long. Trimming cost V 4 bases and J 3 bases; bases outside gene matches: 2.

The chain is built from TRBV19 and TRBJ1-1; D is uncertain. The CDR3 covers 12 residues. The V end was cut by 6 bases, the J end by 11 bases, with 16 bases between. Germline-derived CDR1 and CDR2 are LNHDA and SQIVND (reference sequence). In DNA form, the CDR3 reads TGTGCCAGTAGCCCACTGAGCCAAGCGGCTTTCTTT. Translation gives CASSPLSQAAFF.

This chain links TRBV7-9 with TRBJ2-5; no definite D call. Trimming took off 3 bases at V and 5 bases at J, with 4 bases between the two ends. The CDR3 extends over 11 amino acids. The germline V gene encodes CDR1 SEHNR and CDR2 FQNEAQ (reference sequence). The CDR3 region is CASSLSETQYF. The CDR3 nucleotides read TGTGCCAGCAGCTTGAGCGAGACCCAGTACTTC.

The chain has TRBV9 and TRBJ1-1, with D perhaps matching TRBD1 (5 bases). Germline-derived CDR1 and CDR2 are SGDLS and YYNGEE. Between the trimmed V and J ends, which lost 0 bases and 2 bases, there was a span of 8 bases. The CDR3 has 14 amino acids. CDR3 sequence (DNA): TGTGCCAGCAGCGTAGGGACACATAACACTGAAGCTTTCTTT. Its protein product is CASSVGTHNTEAFF.

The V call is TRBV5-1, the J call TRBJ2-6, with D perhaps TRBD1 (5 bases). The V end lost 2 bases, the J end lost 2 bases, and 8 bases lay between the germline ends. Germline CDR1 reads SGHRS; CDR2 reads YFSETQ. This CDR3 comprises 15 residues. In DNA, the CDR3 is TGCGCCAGCAGCTTTCAGGGAACTGGGGCCAACGTCCTGACTTTC. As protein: CASSFQGTGANVLTF.